This T cell receptor beta chain was captured by sequencing in a study of OX40 agonist ivuxolimab in advanced cancers. The overall study: Eligibility rules accepted prior anti-PD-1, anti-PD-L1 or anti-CTLA-4 therapy, and 30% to 40% had some. Partial responses were observed in three patients, of whom one had hepatocellular carcinoma and two had cutaneous melanoma. Study conclusions and caveats: At 0.1 to 3.0 mg/kg, CD4+ and CD8+ blood T cells expanded clonally by week 6.

This clone was recorded only once. Its antigen is undetermined. TCRdb keeps only in-frame clones here, not all; method: immunoSEQ multiplex PCR. Among about 86,000 clones listed, about 89% were seen once. Trimming stripped 10 bases from V and 2 bases from J, with 12 bases between. Germline values: CDR1 MNHEY, CDR2 SMNVEV (reference sequence). The CDR3 has 12 residues. The clonotype originates from an adult with an advanced solid tumor such as melanoma, head and neck, liver or kidney cancer. The J gene is TRBJ2-7, the V gene TRBV27; D possibly uses TRBD1 or TRBD2 (5 bases each). This specimen consisted of CD4+ or CD8+ T cells sorted from blood, obtained in a trial of the OX40 agonist ivuxolimab. CDR3 loop: CATRDGPYEQYF. The CDR3 nucleotides are TGTGCCACCCGGGACGGCCCCTACGAGCAGTACTTC.